The clone carrying this T cell receptor (beta chain) was seen a single time. One junction end disagrees with the germline gene, perhaps due to a read error. The CDR3 sequence is 14 residues long. Germline V gives CDR1 SEHNR, CDR2 FQNEAQ (reference sequence). This sample was taken from a study of Graves' ophthalmopathy and Graves' hyperthyroidism. Amplifying from RNA transcripts, the study obtained TCR beta CDR3 regions. First-round RT-PCR relied on HTBI primers, and a second-round multiplex PCR came next. TCRdb re-derived calls from the multiplex PCR reads in MiXCR, one entry per CDR3 protein. The sample lists 650,000 to 900,000 distinct CDR3 sequences; 40% were seen once.

This TCR came from an adult man with Graves' ophthalmopathy. The V and J genes are TRBV7-9 and TRBJ2-7, with TRBD2 identical over 7 bases. Sequenced: peripheral blood. CDR3 DNA: TGTGCTAGCAGCTTAGCAGGGACCGGGGGGATAAAGTACTTC. Translation: CASSLAGTGGIKYF.